A selection of T cell receptor beta chains follows, all from one sample in a study of regulatory T cells in long-lasting Graves disease. TCRdb redid the calling of the multiplex PCR reads with MiXCR, one entry per CDR3 protein. The sample holds around 300,000 distinct CDR3 sequences, 22% seen once. Sequences were derived from peripheral blood mononuclear cells (PBMCs), sampled when the disease was refractory, from a patient treated with antithyroid drugs. The receptors were gathered from a female donor with Graves disease. Both conserved end residues are part of each CDR3. A D gene is named only where the DNA matches it firmly. Clone size is not always given. Where it is, it says once, few, many or a class for expanded clones.

>TRBV20-1|once|TRBD2|TRBJ2-1
CSARGLAEKGLHNEQFF
TGCAGTGCCCGGGGACTAGCGGAAAAGGGGCTTCACAATGAGCAGTTCTTC
>TRBV6-6|many|TRBD1|TRBJ1-6
CASSYSIIAGGSPLHF
TGTGCCAGCAGTTACTCGATTATCGCAGGGGGCTCACCCCTCCACTTT
>TRBV20-1|few|TRBD1|TRBJ2-5
CSASSGQGAQETQYF
TGCAGTGCTAGTTCCGGACAGGGCGCCCAAGAGACCCAGTACTTC
>TRBV7-9|-|TRBD1|TRBJ2-5
CASSGTEETQYF
TGTGCCAGCAGCGGGACAGAAGAGACCCAGTACTTC
>TRBV11-2|-|-|TRBJ1-1
CASSLSGTMNTEAFF
TGTGCCAGCAGCTTATCGGGGACTATGAACACTGAAGCTTTCTTT
>TRBV10-3|-|-|TRBJ2-5
CAISVLLSGETQYF
TGTGCCATCAGTGTGCTTCTGTCGGGGGAGACCCAGTACTTC
>TRBV20-1|few|TRBD2|TRBJ2-7
CSAKLAGGSYEQYF
TGCAGTGCAAAACTAGCGGGAGGTAGCTACGAGCAGTACTTC
>TRBV19|few|-|TRBJ2-2
CASSTRQNTGELFF
TGTGCCAGTAGTACCCGTCAGAACACCGGGGAGCTGTTTTTT
>TRBV12-3/TRBV12-4|many|TRBD1|TRBJ1-1
CASSSTGASYTEAFF
TGTGCCAGCAGTTCGACAGGGGCCTCCTACACTGAAGCTTTCTTT
>TRBV15|many|-|TRBJ1-2
CATSSIQGYGYTF
TGTGCCACCAGCAGCATACAGGGCTATGGCTACACCTTC
>TRBV15|many|TRBD1|TRBJ1-2
CATSFGPGQGRGYTF
TGTGCCACCAGCTTTGGACCGGGACAGGGTAGGGGCTACACCTTC
>TRBV4-1|-|TRBD2|TRBJ2-3
CASSKGLAGVWDDTQYF
TGCGCCAGCAGCAAGGGACTAGCGGGAGTATGGGACGATACGCAGTATTTT
>TRBV20-1|-|TRBD1|TRBJ1-5
CSALIRQGALPQPQHF
TGCAGTGCACTAATAAGGCAGGGGGCATTGCCTCAGCCCCAGCATTTT
>TRBV7-2|many|-|TRBJ2-5
CASSQTSLGETQYF
TGTGCCAGCAGCCAAACTAGTCTTGGGGAGACCCAGTACTTC
>TRBV7-9|-|-|TRBJ2-7
CASSLGLSGYEQYF
TGTGCCAGCAGCTTAGGTCTATCGGGGTACGAGCAGTACTTC
>TRBV28|many|-|TRBJ2-5
CASSLWGTEKETQYF
TGTGCCAGCAGTTTATGGGGGACGGAGAAAGAGACCCAGTACTTC
>TRBV20-1|few|-|TRBJ1-2
CSARGGGNYGYTF
TGCAGTGCTAGAGGGGGGGGGAACTATGGCTACACCTTC
>TRBV12-3/TRBV12-4|few|-|TRBJ2-7
CASSLISAGAAGQYF
TGTGCCAGCAGTTTAATTTCGGCGGGGGCCGCGGGGCAGTACTTC
>TRBV28|many|-|TRBJ2-7
CASLGRGPYEQYF
TGTGCCAGCCTTGGTCGGGGGCCCTACGAGCAGTACTTC
>TRBV2|many|-|TRBJ1-5
CASRLWGLNQPQHF
TGTGCCAGCAGACTGTGGGGCCTCAATCAGCCCCAGCATTTT
>TRBV9|-|TRBD2|TRBJ2-7
CASSVGGTSAYEQYF
TGTGCCAGCAGCGTAGGAGGGACTAGCGCCTACGAGCAGTACTTC
>TRBV28|many|TRBD1|TRBJ2-7
CASSSVHGTGFSYEQYF
TGTGCCAGCAGTTCGGTCCACGGGACAGGGTTTTCCTACGAGCAGTACTTC
>TRBV6-2/TRBV6-3|once|-|TRBJ2-1
CASSFTRVNEQFF
TGTGCCAGCAGCTTTACTAGGGTCAATGAGCAGTTCTTC
>TRBV3-1|many|TRBD1|TRBJ1-4
CASSPTGISEKLFF
TGTGCCAGCAGCCCGACAGGGATTAGCGAAAAACTGTTTTTT
>TRBV7-2|-|TRBD2|TRBJ2-3
CASSTPGLADTQYF
TGTGCCAGCAGCACACCGGGACTAGCAGATACGCAGTATTTT
>TRBV10-3|few|-|TRBJ2-6
CAISETYRTSGANVLTF
TGTGCCATCAGTGAGACCTACAGGACTTCTGGGGCCAACGTCCTGACTTTC
>TRBV5-1|-|TRBD1|TRBJ1-4
CASSVGPSGTGGEKLFF
TGCGCCAGCAGCGTCGGACCCTCCGGGACAGGGGGTGAAAAACTGTTTTTT
>TRBV20-1|many|-|TRBJ1-6
CSARDQGSTASPLHF
TGCAGTGCTAGAGACCAGGGCTCCACTGCTTCACCCCTCCACTTT
>TRBV30|-|-|TRBJ1-3
CAWSVPFPESRSGNTIYF
TGTGCCTGGAGTGTACCCTTCCCAGAATCGCGCTCTGGAAACACCATATATTTT
>TRBV2|many|-|TRBJ2-4
CASSDSRVDIQYF
TGTGCCAGCAGTGACAGCAGGGTAGACATTCAGTACTTC
>TRBV29-1|-|TRBD1|TRBJ1-2
CSVVRTGQGYTF
TGCAGCGTGGTAAGGACAGGGCAAGGCTACACCTTC
>TRBV24-1|few|-|TRBJ1-5
CATSIGEQPQHF
TGTGCCACCAGTATAGGGGAACAGCCCCAGCATTTT
>TRBV4-3|-|-|TRBJ1-2
CASSLLRDGNVNYGYTF
TGCGCCAGCAGCCTTCTCCGGGACGGGAATGTTAACTATGGCTACACCTTC
>TRBV6-5|few|TRBD1|TRBJ2-7
CASSFRTGTTGIYEQYF
TGTGCCAGCAGTTTCCGGACAGGGACGACAGGAATCTACGAGCAGTACTTC
>TRBV7-2|few|-|TRBJ1-1
CASKGREWYTEAFF
TGTGCCAGCAAAGGGAGGGAATGGTACACTGAAGCTTTCTTT
>TRBV9|many|TRBD1|TRBJ2-5
CASSQVGQGRETQYF
TGTGCCAGCAGCCAAGTGGGACAGGGGCGGGAGACCCAGTACTTC
>TRBV20-1|once|-|TRBJ2-5
CSALAFEETQYF
TGCAGTGCCCTAGCGTTTGAAGAGACCCAGTACTTC
>TRBV28|few|-|TRBJ1-2
CASSLLKTNYGYTF
TGTGCCAGCAGTTTATTGAAGACTAACTATGGCTACACCTTC